The clone carrying this TCR beta chain was counted only a few times. The antigen remains undetermined. This CDR3 has 15 residues. V gave up 5 bases and J gave up 10 bases, with 21 bases separating them. Germline assignment: CDR1 LNHNV and CDR2 YYDKDF (reference sequence). TCRdb redid the calling of the 5' RACE reads with MiXCR, one entry per CDR3 protein. Of approximately 620,000 distinct CDR3 sequences detected, over 8.5% appear once; the ten largest clones hold 0.8% to 1%. This specimen belongs to a study of identical twins. Study-wide results and caveats: The abundant beta clonotypes from cord blood had fewer insertions, and memory repertoires had none of this. In drawing conclusions, the study used cross-sectional statistical analysis and did not follow the same donors.

The same data also contributed to another study, on yellow fever vaccine responses in identical twins.

This TCR derives from a woman aged 18-29 years in good health. The sequencing sample was made of PBMCs. The J gene is TRBJ2-1, the V gene TRBV15, with D possibly matching TRBD2 (6 bases). CDR3 nucleotide sequence: TGTGCCACCAGCCCGGGGGTTTTAGGCGCCCGGGAGCAGTTCTTC. Protein sequence: CATSPGVLGAREQFF.